This passage covers 8 T cell receptor beta chains from one sample sequenced in a study of CD8 T cells in ankylosing spondylitis. Using its own MiXCR run on the 5' RACE reads, TCRdb lists one record per CDR3 protein. The sample has hundreds of thousands of distinct CDR3 sequences; 30% to 35% are singletons. The sample comprised blood, either unsorted or a sorted T cell fraction (not recorded which). These receptors were obtained from a male donor with ankylosing spondylitis or in good health (not recorded which).

V is TRBV7-9 and J is TRBJ2-7; 7 nucleotides line up with TRBD1. V lost 5 bases, J lost 2 bases, and 12 bases stayed unmatched. Germline V gene lookup returns CDR1 SEHNR and CDR2 FQNEAQ (reference sequence). The CDR3 sequence is 16 residues long. Here the CDR3 DNA reads TGTGCCAGCAGCGCCCCCCGGGACAGAAACACCTACGAGCAGTACTTC. As protein: CASSAPRDRNTYEQYF.

The chain joins TRBV5-1 to TRBJ2-5; TRBD2 is a possible D gene (5 bases). This CDR3 contains 15 residues. Germline CDR1 reads SGHRS; CDR2 reads YFSETQ. V gave up 1 base and J gave up 9 bases, with 19 bases separating them. The CDR3 sequence: CASSLRWTEFGAQYF. The CDR3 DNA reads as TGCGCCAGCAGCTTGAGGTGGACGGAGTTCGGGGCCCAGTACTTC. Together with reference TRBV5-1 and TRBJ2-5, the CDR3 gives the full variable domain: KAGVTQTPRYLIKTRGQQVTLSCSPISGHRSVSWYQQTPGQGLQFLFEYFSETQRNKGNFPGRFSGRQFSNSRSEMNVSTLELGDSALYLCASSLRWTEFGAQYFGPGTRLLVL.

This clonotype showed up many times. The DNA of the CDR3 is TGTGCCAGCTCACTGGCCCTTACAGATACGCAGTATTTT. Its translation: CASSLALTDTQYF. The chain has TRBV18 and TRBJ2-3; D is unclear. The germline CDR1 and CDR2 sequences are KGHSH and LQKENI. The CDR3 is 13 residues long. The germline V and J ends were trimmed by 4 bases and 3 bases, with 8 bases remaining between them.

This chain joins TRBV12-3 or TRBV12-4 and TRBJ2-5; 8 nucleotides agree with TRBD2. The CDR3 is made up of 16 amino acids. V shed 6 bases and J 2 bases; nucleotides not matched to a gene: 11. CDR3 nucleotide sequence: TGTGCCAGCAGCTTCAGACTAGCGTCGGATCAAGAGACCCAGTACTTC. Translation gives CASSFRLASDQETQYF.

A few counts support this clonotype. As DNA, the CDR3 is TGTGCCAGCAGCTCACGACAGGTCCCCTACGAGCAGTACTTC. It encodes CASSSRQVPYEQYF. The gene calls are TRBV7-8 and TRBJ2-7; the D gene is possibly TRBD1 (6 bases). Trimming took 4 bases from V and 2 from J, leaving 12 bases between them. CDR3 length equals 14 residues. Germline assignment: CDR1 SGHVS and CDR2 FQNEAQ. Variable domain in full (rest from reference TRBV7-8 and TRBJ2-7): GAGVSQSPRYKVAKRGQDVALRCDPISGHVSLFWYQQALGQGPEFLTYFQNEAQLDKSGLPSDRFFAERPEGSVSTLKIQRTQQEDSAVYLCASSSRQVPYEQYFGPGTRLTVT.

The chain is built from TRBV20-1 and TRBJ2-5, with D unresolved. V gave up 0 bases and J gave up 5 bases, with 10 bases separating them. The CDR3 has 13 amino acids. Germline V gives CDR1 DFQATT, CDR2 SNEGSKA (reference sequence). CDR3 in amino acids: CSARDVGKETQYF. The CDR3 bases are TGCAGTGCTAGAGATGTGGGGAAGGAGACCCAGTACTTC.

This clonotype showed up many times. V and J are TRBV7-9 and TRBJ2-3; 8 bases are shared with TRBD2. Germline V gene sequence: CDR1 SEHNR, CDR2 FQNEAQ (reference sequence). Trimming took 4 bases from V and 3 from J; bases not matched to a gene: 12. The CDR3 consists of 17 residues. The CDR3 reads CASSSPRAGAPTDTQYF. DNA of the CDR3: TGTGCCAGCAGCTCACCTAGAGCGGGGGCCCCTACAGATACGCAGTATTTT.

DNA for the CDR3: TGCAGTGCTAGCGGGATGGGGTTGCCGAATTCACCCCTCCACTTT. Residues: CSASGMGLPNSPLHF. V and J are TRBV20-1 and TRBJ1-6; D is unresolved. V shed 3 bases and J shed 7 bases, with 16 bases lying between them. The CDR3 is 15 residues long. Germline CDR1 and CDR2: DFQATT and SNEGSKA (reference sequence).